These T cell receptor beta chains were read from a single sample in a study of CD8 T cells in ankylosing spondylitis. TCRdb independently ran MiXCR on the 5' RACE reads; one entry per CDR3 protein. The sample has 250,000 to 300,000 distinct CDR3 sequences, 20% seen once. Sequenced sample: blood, either unsorted or a sorted T cell fraction (not recorded which). The origin of the receptors is a male donor with ankylosing spondylitis or in good health (not recorded which). The conserved cysteine and the conserved F or W are not part of the CDR3 here.

TRBV10-3,TRBJ2-2,AIRTDRTSNTGELF
TRBV10-3,TRBJ2-2,AISVLAGNTGELF
TRBV20-1,TRBJ2-3,SADRLAGVIDTQY
TRBV3-1,TRBJ2-3,ASSQDFGTSALTDTQY
TRBV7-8,TRBJ2-1,ASSTGQSSYNEQF
TRBV5-1,TRBJ1-1,ASRDSWADTEAF
TRBV28,TRBJ1-1,ASSPPPGRGKSTEAF
TRBV10-3,TRBJ1-2,AISGQGAAYGYT
TRBV3-1,TRBJ2-3,ASSQAPGGANTQY
TRBV5-1,TRBJ2-3,ASSRQGYTQY
TRBV20-1,TRBJ2-5,SARDKALYQETQY
TRBV18,TRBJ2-1,ASSPASAEQF
TRBV29-1,TRBJ2-3,SASLRPQTDTQY
TRBV20-1,TRBJ2-5,SASLEGGNQETQY
TRBV4-2,TRBJ2-1,ASSQSDMGQF
TRBV27,TRBJ2-1,ASSPSRGYNEQF
TRBV19,TRBJ2-3,AGRLAESTDTQY
TRBV12-3/TRBV12-4,TRBJ2-3,ASSGDSGAGRPTDTQY
TRBV12-3/TRBV12-4,TRBJ1-2,ASRPGNYGYT
TRBV20-1,TRBJ2-1,SARETVRVAPNEQF
TRBV6-1,TRBJ1-6,ASTYQTGGTLH
TRBV5-1,TRBJ1-5,ASSYTGGSNQPQH
TRBV12-3/TRBV12-4,TRBJ1-1,ASSPGQDEGNTEAF
TRBV5-1,TRBJ2-5,ASRQTSAGGETQY
TRBV28,TRBJ1-4,ASSSQTRGRSEKLF
TRBV12-3/TRBV12-4,TRBJ2-5,ASSSSQQGVQETQY
TRBV5-1,TRBJ2-3,ASSPTGQHTDTQY
TRBV9,TRBJ2-5,ASSTSGEQETQY
TRBV9,TRBJ2-3,ASSVSGLSSTDTQY
TRBV20-1,TRBJ2-1,SARGLAGGPTNEQF
TRBV20-1,TRBJ1-5,SADLDRGDQPQH
TRBV28,TRBJ1-3,ASSLTGPTGNTIY
TRBV19,TRBJ1-5,ASSIDGLSNQPQH
TRBV3-1,TRBJ1-5,ASSQDTKDQPQH
TRBV5-1,TRBJ2-5,ASSQTTGLETQY
TRBV29-1,TRBJ2-2,SVPTNTGELF
TRBV20-1,TRBJ1-1,SARTDLNTEAF
TRBV10-3,TRBJ1-4,AISAAQTNEKLF
TRBV12-3/TRBV12-4,TRBJ2-2,ASSPGRRTNTGELF
TRBV6-6,TRBJ2-1,ASSFGGPMF
TRBV12-3/TRBV12-4,TRBJ2-5,ASRGVGRAQETQY
TRBV29-1,TRBJ2-3,SVAGRTGGDILFTDTQY
TRBV29-1,TRBJ2-3,SVDRRAADTQY
TRBV3-1,TRBJ2-3,ASSQNAGPPDTQY
TRBV2,TRBJ1-2,ASSEAGRTRTSGYT